This T cell receptor delta chain was found in a study of Vδ1+ human thymocytes. Trimming took off 4 bases at V and 1 base at J, with 25 bases between the two ends. Per the germline V gene, CDR1 is TSWWSYY and CDR2 is QGS. This CDR3 is built from 19 residues. Alphabeta T cells were depleted, then CD3+ Vdelta1+ Vdelta2- thymocytes were FACS-sorted. Purity of the sorted Vdelta1+ thymocytes ranged from 98% to 99.6%. In regard to this clone: What it binds is not known.

Notes on the study in general: Around a fifth of thymic delta-chain sequences were Vdelta2, with few Vdelta3, unlike blood Vdelta1+ controls. Many TRG clonotypes were shared between donors; TRD repertoires were essentially private. In the thymus, TRG and TRD repertoires looked highly polyclonal with Gaussian CDR3 lengths.

RNA was extracted from the cells and then reverse transcribed. CDR3 amplicons came from multiplex PCR with pooled V-gene forward and constant-region reverse primers. TCRdb re-called clones from the multiplex PCR reads via CATT. The top ten clones hold 0.5% of a sample with over 45,000 delta-chain clones, approximately 16% of them seen once. The V call is TRDV1, the J call TRDJ1, with TRDD2 as a possible D gene (5 bases). The specimen sequenced was Vdelta1+ gamma-delta thymocytes from the thymus. Regarding subset: FACS-sorted CD3+ TCRalphabeta- TCRVdelta1+ TCRVdelta2- thymocytes. The receptor was derived from a boy under three years old who had congenital heart surgery. The CDR3, as DNA: TGTGCTCTTGGGGGACCAAATTTCCTGACACACTACCCCACCGATAAACTCATCTTT. It specifies CALGGPNFLTHYPTDKLIF.